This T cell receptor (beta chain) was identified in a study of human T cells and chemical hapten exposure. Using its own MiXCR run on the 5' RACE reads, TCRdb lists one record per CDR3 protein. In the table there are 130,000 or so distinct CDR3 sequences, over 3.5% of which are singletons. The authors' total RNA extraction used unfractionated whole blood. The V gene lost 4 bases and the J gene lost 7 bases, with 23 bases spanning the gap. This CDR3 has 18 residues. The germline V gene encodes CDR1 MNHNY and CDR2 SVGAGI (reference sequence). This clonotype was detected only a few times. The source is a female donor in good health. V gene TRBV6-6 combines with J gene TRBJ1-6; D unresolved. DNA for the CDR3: TGTGCCAGCAGTTCGATGGCAACTGGACGCGAATACAATTCACCCCTCCACTTT. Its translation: CASSSMATGREYNSPLHF.